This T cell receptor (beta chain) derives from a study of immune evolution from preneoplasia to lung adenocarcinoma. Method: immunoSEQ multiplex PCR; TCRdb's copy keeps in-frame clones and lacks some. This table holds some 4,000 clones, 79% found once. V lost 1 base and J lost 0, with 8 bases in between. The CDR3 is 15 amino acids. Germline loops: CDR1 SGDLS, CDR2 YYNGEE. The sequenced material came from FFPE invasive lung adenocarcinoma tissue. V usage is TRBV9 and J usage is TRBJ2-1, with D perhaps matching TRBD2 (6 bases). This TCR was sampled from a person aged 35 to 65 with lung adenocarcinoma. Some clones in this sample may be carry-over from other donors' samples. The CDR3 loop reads CASSVTGSSYNEQFF. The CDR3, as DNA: TGTGCCAGCAGCGTAACCGGGAGCTCCTACAATGAGCAGTTCTTC.